Described below is a single T cell receptor (beta chain) sequence and its context. Its target is not known. These data originate in a study of T-cell memory formation after mild COVID-19. Study-wide results and caveats: Cross-reactive memory seemingly joined, as some responding clones were found in pre-infection memory. Mostly located in CM and EM were contracting CD4+ clones, with contracting CD8+ clones located in EMRA. CD4/CD8 balance held among clones contracting day 15 to 85, and later expanders leaned CD4+.

TCR alpha and TCR beta cDNA libraries carrying sample barcodes and UMIs were produced by 5'RACE using constant-segment primers. TCRdb passed the 5' RACE reads through MiXCR, listing each CDR3 protein once. The table lists around 200,000 distinct CDR3 sequences, more than 9% of them singletons. Germline lookup yields CDR1 MGHRA and CDR2 YSYEKL. The CDR3 runs 15 residues. V dropped 4 bases and J dropped 7 bases, with 17 bases sitting between them. Material: PBMCs or a T cell subset sorted from them (not recorded which). This chain connects TRBV4-1 to TRBJ2-1, with D maybe TRBD1 (6 bases). The clonotype comes from a man in his late teens or twenties who had mild COVID-19 (a few samples of this study predate the infection). Cell type and time point are not known. The CDR3 coding sequence is TGCGCCAGCAGCCGTCGTCTGGGGGCCCGGAATGAGCAGTTCTTC. This codes for CASSRRLGARNEQFF.